A single sample is the source of the 22 T cell receptor beta chains below, sequenced in a study of shared clonotypes between healthy human individuals. Selected positively for CCR7 and CD45RO-negative, naive CD8 cells excluded terminally differentiated effector memory CD45RA+ cells. TCRdb's copy holds only in-frame clones and misses some; the assay was immunoSEQ multiplex PCR. The sample consists of more than 2 million clones, just under 95% of them appearing once. The specimen was naive CD8+ T cells sorted from blood. The source of these receptors is a man aged 18 to 30 in good health.

V gene TRBV4-1 combines with J gene TRBJ2-5; D is unresolved. Trimming cost V 1 base and J 5 bases, with 11 bases left between them. Germline V lookup: CDR1 MGHRA, CDR2 YSYEKL. The CDR3 runs 14 residues. The CDR3 spells CASSQVLVSETQYF. Written as DNA, the CDR3 is TGCGCCAGCAGCCAAGTGTTAGTTTCGGAGACCCAGTACTTC.

The gene calls are TRBV4-3 and TRBJ1-3; the match to TRBD1 covers 7 bases. Germline CDR1 reads LGHNA; CDR2 reads YSLEER. The CDR3 runs 15 residues. The ends lost 2 bases at V and 4 bases at J; junction bases unmatched: 5. As DNA, the CDR3 is TGCGCCAGCAGCCAATCAGGGGGAAAAGGAAACACCATATATTTT. It translates to CASSQSGGKGNTIYF.

The V call is TRBV14, the J call TRBJ2-7, with D tentatively TRBD2 (6 bases). This CDR3 is built from 13 residues. Deletions cut 4 bases from V and 4 bases from J, with 11 bases between. Per germline, CDR1 SGHDN and CDR2 FVKESK. In DNA, the CDR3 is TGTGCCAGCAGCCTCGTCCGGGGGTACGAGCAGTACTTC. It codes for CASSLVRGYEQYF.

Comments on this clone: This sample also contains other DNA sequences that code for the same CDR3. The chain couples TRBV5-6 to TRBJ2-7; perhaps TRBD1 as D (6 bases). Trimming removed 3 bases at V and 1 base at J, with 8 bases between. The CDR3 contains 13 residues. Germline values: CDR1 SGHDT, CDR2 YYEEEE. The CDR3 DNA is TGTGCCAGCAGCTCGGGACATTCCTACGAGCAGTACTTC. It is translated as CASSSGHSYEQYF.

This chain joins TRBV14 and TRBJ2-3; D is uncertain. V lost 3 bases, J lost 4 bases, and 5 bases lay in between. Looked up from germline, CDR1 is SGHDN and CDR2 is FVKESK. The CDR3 loop spans 12 amino acids. The CDR3 bases are TGTGCCAGCAGCCATATCCCAGATACGCAGTATTTT. Residues: CASSHIPDTQYF.

With respect to this clone: This CDR3 is also generated by other DNA sequences in the sample. The chain joins TRBV27 to TRBJ2-7; 10 bases align to TRBD2. CDR1 is MNHEY, CDR2 SMNVEV, per germline (reference sequence). This CDR3 spans 14 amino acids. The ends lost 11 bases at V and 3 bases at J; junction bases unmatched: 10. In nucleotides, the CDR3 is TGTGCCTCGTCCCCTTTAGCGGGGGGCTACGAGCAGTACTTC. It translates to CASSPLAGGYEQYF.

This chain uses TRBV10-3 with TRBJ2-3; 11 bases match TRBD2. Germline values: CDR1 ENHRY, CDR2 SYGVKD. The CDR3 has 17 residues. V lost 4 bases and J lost 2; bases outside the gene matches: 8. Here the CDR3 reads CAISGPGTSGPTDTQYF. The CDR3 DNA reads as TGTGCCATCAGTGGTCCCGGGACTAGCGGACCCACAGATACGCAGTATTTT.

V and J are TRBV7-9 and TRBJ2-3; no clear D gene. Germline-derived CDR1 and CDR2 are SEHNR and FQNEAQ (reference sequence). The V end lost 0 bases, the J end lost 4 bases, and 8 bases lay between the germline ends. The CDR3 length is 14 residues. The CDR3 coding sequence is TGTGCCAGCAGCTTAGCGGCCTCCGCAGATACGCAGTATTTT. This gives the protein CASSLAASADTQYF. The full variable domain, rest sourced from reference TRBV7-9 and TRBJ2-3, is DTGVSQNPRHKITKRGQNVTFRCDPISEHNRLYWYRQTLGQGPEFLTYFQNEAQLEKSRLLSDRFSAERPKGSFSTLEIQRTEQGDSAMYLCASSLAASADTQYFGPGTRLTVL.

J is TRBJ2-5 and V is TRBV13; D is unclear. V was trimmed by 5 bases and J by 3 bases, leaving 13 bases between them. CDR1 and CDR2 (germline): PRHDT, FYEKMQ (reference sequence). The CDR3 is 14 amino acids. The CDR3 nucleotides read TGTGCCAGCAGCGCCGCATTAAGCGAAGAGACCCAGTACTTC. Translating it yields CASSAALSEETQYF.

The rearrangement uses TRBV27 and TRBJ2-7; 10 nucleotides line up with TRBD2. The germline CDR1 and CDR2 sequences are MNHEY and SMNVEV (reference sequence). Trimming at V came to 6 bases and at J to 5 bases, leaving 10 bases not matched to a gene. The CDR3 totals 15 residues. DNA of the CDR3: TGTGCCAGCAGCCCCTTGGGAGCGGGGGGGCACGAGCAGTACTTC. The encoded protein is CASSPLGAGGHEQYF.

There are a few counts of this clone. Other DNA sequences in the same sample also yield this CDR3. This sequence joins TRBV6-5 and TRBJ2-7; 7 bases match TRBD1. J gave up 4 bases and V 0 bases, and 0 bases lay outside the gene matches. CDR1 is MNHEY, CDR2 SVGAGI, per germline. This CDR3 is 13 amino acids long. This CDR3 is CASSYSTGYEQYF. CDR3 sequence (DNA): TGTGCCAGCAGTTACTCGACAGGGTACGAGCAGTACTTC.

J is TRBJ1-2 and V is TRBV13, with TRBD1 as a possible D gene (5 bases). V lost 2 bases, J lost 8 bases, and 21 bases lay in between. Looked up from germline, CDR1 is PRHDT and CDR2 is FYEKMQ (reference sequence). The CDR3 consists of 16 residues. This CDR3 is CASSLSDTPRILGYTF. Written as DNA, the CDR3 is TGTGCCAGCAGCTTATCGGACACTCCTAGAATATTGGGCTACACCTTC.

This rearrangement joins TRBV6-6 to TRBJ2-3, with 7 bases that match TRBD1. V shed 8 bases and J 0 bases; nucleotides not matched to a gene: 5. Germline assignment: CDR1 MNHNY and CDR2 SVGAGI (reference sequence). The CDR3 contains 14 residues. The CDR3 DNA follows: TGTGCCAGCCAGGCAGGGGGAAGCACAGATACGCAGTATTTT. It specifies CASQAGGSTDTQYF.

On this clone: Other DNA sequences of this sample code for an identical CDR3. V and J are TRBV7-9 and TRBJ2-5; 7 bases fit TRBD2. The CDR3 runs to 15 residues. V gave up 0 bases and J gave up 1 base; unmatched junction bases: 2. CDR1 is SEHNR and CDR2 is FQNEAQ in the germline V gene (reference sequence). This chain's CDR3 is CASSLAGGTQETQYF. CDR3 DNA sequence: TGTGCCAGCAGCTTAGCCGGGGGGACCCAAGAGACCCAGTACTTC.

V usage is TRBV9 and J usage is TRBJ1-6; D gene unclear. Trimming stripped 3 bases from V and 6 bases from J, with 13 bases between. Germline-derived CDR1 and CDR2 are SGDLS and YYNGEE. The CDR3 extends over 15 amino acids. The CDR3 loop is CASSAGGVLNSPLHF. DNA for the CDR3: TGTGCCAGCAGCGCTGGTGGAGTACTTAATTCACCCCTCCACTTT.

The chain couples TRBV9 to TRBJ1-2; D is perhaps TRBD1 (5 bases). The CDR3 is 15 residues long. In germline, CDR1 is SGDLS, CDR2 YYNGEE. V dropped 4 bases and J dropped 7 bases, with 20 bases sitting between them. The CDR3 here is CASSLPSSRDGGYTF. The CDR3 DNA follows: TGTGCCAGCAGCCTCCCGAGCTCCCGGGACGGTGGCTACACCTTC.

V and J are TRBV6-5 and TRBJ1-2; 7 bases agree with TRBD1. Germline values: CDR1 MNHEY, CDR2 SVGAGI. V was clipped by 4 bases and J by 4 bases; unmatched bases: 3. The CDR3 is 13 amino acids. The CDR3 nucleotides are TGTGCCAGCAGTTCCTGGGACAGCTATGGCTACACCTTC. Its protein is CASSSWDSYGYTF.

This chain connects TRBV10-3 to TRBJ1-5, with D unclear. Trimming cost V 2 bases and J 1 base, with 18 bases left between them. Germline values: CDR1 ENHRY, CDR2 SYGVKD. The CDR3 runs to 18 residues. The CDR3 sequence is CAISETYEPSVSNQPQHF. CDR3 coding DNA: TGTGCCATCAGTGAGACCTACGAGCCTTCTGTGAGCAATCAGCCCCAGCATTTT.

The chain links TRBV9 to TRBJ1-4; D remains unclear. The ends were cut back, 4 bases at V and 8 bases at J, with 15 bases in the middle. Germline-derived CDR1 and CDR2 are SGDLS and YYNGEE. The CDR3 is 14 residues long. CDR3 sequence: CASSRPGDSEKLFF. The CDR3 nucleotides read TGTGCCAGCAGCCGCCCCGGGGATTCCGAAAAACTGTTTTTT.

This chain connects TRBV19 to TRBJ2-1; TRBD2 agrees at 8 bases. V lost 3 bases, J lost 4 bases, and 8 bases stayed unmatched. CDR1 and CDR2 from the germline V gene are LNHDA and SQIVND (reference sequence). This CDR3 contains 16 residues. The CDR3 here is CASSIAAGGLYNEQFF. For the CDR3, the DNA is TGTGCCAGTAGTATTGCGGCGGGAGGCCTATACAATGAGCAGTTCTTC.

V is TRBV6-5 and J is TRBJ2-1; TRBD2 matches at 10 bases. Germline trimming cut 10 bases from V and 4 bases from J; bases unmatched to any gene: 4. There are 13 residues in the CDR3. CDR1 MNHEY and CDR2 SVGAGI come from the germline V gene. The CDR3 reads CATATSGYNEQFF. CDR3 bases: TGTGCCACCGCGACTAGCGGGTACAATGAGCAGTTCTTC.

The J gene is TRBJ1-4, the V gene TRBV6-5; D uncertain. The germline V and J ends were trimmed by 9 bases and 0 bases, with 14 bases remaining between them. CDR1 is MNHEY, CDR2 SVGAGI, per germline. The CDR3 loop spans 15 amino acids. The CDR3 loop is CASLPDVATNEKLFF. The CDR3 DNA follows: TGTGCCAGTCTTCCAGACGTTGCAACTAATGAAAAACTGTTTTTT.